The next 15 T cell receptor beta chains were all read from a single sample in a study of cytomegalovirus exposure and HLA in healthy donors. PCR involved 60 Vbeta and 13 Jbeta primers. Assay: immunoSEQ multiplex PCR; the TCRdb copy retains only in-frame clones and omits some. In the table there are fewer than 150,000 clones, around four fifths of which are singletons. Sequencing was done on a sample of PBMCs. These receptors were taken from a man aged 25-40 years in good health and CMV-seronegative.

The chain has TRBV2 and TRBJ2-7, with 9 positions matching TRBD2. V dropped 4 bases and J dropped 2; count of bases not matched to a gene: 3. The germline V gene encodes CDR1 SNHLY and CDR2 FYNNEI. There are 14 residues in the CDR3. CDR3 nucleotide sequence: TGTGCCAGCAGTGTTGCTAGCGGGGCCTACGAGCAGTACTTC. This codes for CASSVASGAYEQYF.

The chain has TRBV14 and TRBJ1-3; perhaps TRBD1 as D (5 bases). The germline V gene has CDR1 SGHDN and CDR2 FVKESK. The CDR3 contains 14 residues. V was clipped by 4 bases and J by 4 bases, with 11 bases between them. CDR3 sequence: CASSPTGFGNTIYF. CDR3 nucleotides: TGTGCCAGCAGCCCCACAGGATTCGGAAACACCATATATTTT.

The chain carries TRBV28 and TRBJ2-7, with D tentatively TRBD1 (5 bases). The V end lost 7 bases, the J end lost 2 bases, and 12 bases lay between the germline ends. CDR1 and CDR2 (germline): MDHEN, SYDVKM. CDR3 length: 13 amino acids. The CDR3 region is CASTIGEPYEQYF. In DNA form, the CDR3 reads TGTGCCAGCACCATAGGGGAACCCTACGAGCAGTACTTC.

For this clone: At one of its ends the junction is not consistent with the germline gene, which may arise from a read error. The chain couples TRBV7-7 to TRBJ2-5; weak D call: TRBD2 (6 bases). The length of the CDR3 is 13 residues. Germline V gives CDR1 SSHAT, CDR2 FNYEAQ (reference sequence). The CDR3 reads CASSSAVGGTQYF. As DNA, the CDR3 is TGTGCTAGCAGCTCCGCCGTCGGGGGAACCCAGTACTTC.

The chain uses TRBV29-1 and TRBJ1-1, with a tentative D call TRBD1 (5 bases). This CDR3 is built from 17 residues. Germline CDR1 SQVTM, CDR2 ANQGSEA. The ends were cut back, 6 bases at V and 3 bases at J, with 26 bases in the middle. The DNA for the CDR3 is TGCAGCGTCGCCAAGGCGGGGGGAGTGGGAAGGGACACTGAAGCTTTCTTT. This gives the protein CSVAKAGGVGRDTEAFF. The full variable domain, in which reference TRBV29-1 and TRBJ1-1 provide the parts outside the CDR3, is SAVISQKPSRDICQRGTSLTIQCQVDSQVTMMFWYRQQPGQSLTLIATANQGSEATYESGFVIDKFPISRPNLTFSTLTVSNMSPEDSSIYLCSVAKAGGVGRDTEAFFGQGTRLTVV.

This clone was found a few times. This chain links TRBV30 with TRBJ1-5; TRBD1 matches 11 bases. V lost 1 base to trimming and J lost 7 bases; unmatched junction nucleotides: 6. Germline CDR1 GTSNPN, CDR2 SVGIG (reference sequence). The CDR3 runs to 15 residues. CDR3 protein: CAWSEGTGGGQPQHF. CDR3 nucleotides: TGTGCCTGGAGTGAAGGGACAGGGGGAGGACAGCCCCAGCATTTT.

The chain has TRBV18 and TRBJ1-6; D remains ambiguous. In germline, CDR1 is KGHSH, CDR2 LQKENI. This CDR3 is 17 amino acids long. Trimming pared 0 bases from V and 6 bases from J, leaving 15 bases between. CDR3: CASSPPTLREANSPLHF. CDR3 nucleotides: TGTGCCAGCTCACCACCGACTCTGAGGGAAGCTAATTCACCCCTCCACTTT.

Only one count was recorded for this clone. The chain recombines TRBV5-6 with TRBJ2-2; 9 nucleotides agree with TRBD2. The CDR3 is 15 residues long. The germline V gene encodes CDR1 SGHDT and CDR2 YYEEEE. V gave up 4 bases and J gave up 2 bases; unmatched junction bases: 3. The CDR3 region is CASSPTSGNTGELFF. The CDR3 DNA follows: TGTGCCAGCAGCCCGACTAGCGGAAACACCGGGGAGCTGTTTTTT.

The genes are TRBV28 and TRBJ1-2; 9 bases line up with TRBD1. This CDR3 is 16 amino acids long. V lost 2 bases to trimming and J lost 4 bases; unmatched junction nucleotides: 8. Germline loops: CDR1 MDHEN, CDR2 SYDVKM. The CDR3 loop is CASSLLPGTGLYGYTF. The CDR3 region has the DNA TGTGCCAGCAGTTTACTCCCTGGGACAGGGCTCTATGGCTACACCTTC.

V gene TRBV10-3 combines with J gene TRBJ1-6; D not resolved. This CDR3 comprises 13 residues. Germline CDR1 ENHRY, CDR2 SYGVKD. V was clipped by 4 bases and J by 10 bases, with 11 bases between them. CDR3 sequence: CAISVDDKSPLHF. DNA for the CDR3: TGTGCCATCAGTGTCGACGACAAATCACCCCTCCACTTT.

The rearrangement links TRBV5-1 to TRBJ2-7; TRBD1 agrees at 8 bases. CDR1 is SGHRS, CDR2 YFSETQ, per germline. The CDR3 has 14 residues. The V and J ends lost 2 bases and 4 bases, in that order; junction bases with no gene match: 5. The CDR3 coding sequence is TGCGCCAGCAGCTTTGACAGGGGTCCATACGAGCAGTACTTC. Protein: CASSFDRGPYEQYF.

CDR3 DNA sequence: TGCAGCGTTGAAGTCACTGGGGGGACTGAAGCTTTCTTT. Translating gives CSVEVTGGTEAFF. The V call is TRBV29-1, the J call TRBJ1-1, with a tentative D call TRBD1 (5 bases). The germline V and J ends were trimmed by 1 base and 5 bases, with 11 bases remaining between them. Germline V gives CDR1 SQVTM, CDR2 ANQGSEA. The CDR3 length is 13 residues.

The rearrangement links TRBV9 to TRBJ2-7; maybe TRBD1 (6 bases). Germline values: CDR1 SGDLS, CDR2 YYNGEE. Trimming shortened V by 3 bases and J by 7 bases, and 17 bases separated the two germline ends. The CDR3 covers 14 residues. CDR3 residues: CASSETGSVWEQYF. As DNA, the CDR3 is TGTGCCAGCAGCGAGACAGGTTCGGTATGGGAGCAGTACTTC.

In regard to this clone: Its ends do not fully match the called genes, so a read error is possible. This chain links TRBV27 with TRBJ1-5; TRBD1 matches at 10 bases. Germline CDR1 and CDR2: MNHEY and SMNVEV (reference sequence). This CDR3 region has 17 residues. Written as DNA, the CDR3 is TGTGCCAGCAGTTTATCGCGGGACAGGGGCACCCATCAGCCCCAGAATTTT. Translation gives CASSLSRDRGTHQPQNF.

The genes are TRBV27 and TRBJ1-1; TRBD1 might be the D (5 bases). Deletions cut 1 base from V and 1 base from J, with 10 bases between. This CDR3 is built from 15 residues. The germline CDR1 and CDR2 sequences are MNHEY and SMNVEV (reference sequence). CDR3 region: CASSLFRGANTEAFF. In nucleotides, the CDR3 is TGTGCCAGCAGTTTATTTAGGGGCGCGAACACTGAAGCTTTCTTT.